This T cell receptor (beta chain) appears in the sequencing data of a study of T-cell reconstitution after alpha-beta-depleted transplantation in children (dated by TCRdb to 2016 to 2017). With respect to the entire study: The study quantitatively tracked T-cell immune reconstitution after TCRalphabeta/CD19-depleted allogeneic hematopoietic cell transplantation in children using TCR repertoire profiling.

The sample holds many counts of this clonotype. This clone's antigen is unknown. There are no base qualities to consult, and no much larger clone falls within one base. Per the publication, the treatment or condition label means: allogeneic hematopoietic cell transplantation with graft depleted of TCRalphabeta T cells and CD19 B cells. TCRalphabeta/CD19-depleted allogeneic hematopoietic cell grafts were given to the transplant recipients, all of whom were children. Library preparation was by PCR. Instrument on record: Illumina HiSeq 2500. Molecular barcoding was employed in the preparation of TCR libraries, with unique molecular identifiers being used to normalize TCRbeta repertoire quantification. TCRdb trimmed the raw reads at Q25, called clones with MiXCR and kept productive beta chains. Every CDR3 protein is listed once, alongside the most common genes and DNA of its rows. Counted in this sample were more than 200,000 distinct CDR3 sequences; roughly a quarter of them appeared once. The top ten constitute about 5% of the sample.

The paper as a whole reports these results and caveats: In some patients, the high TCRbeta diversity seen at day 60 was put down to recipient T cells and intrathymic progenitors that had survived conditioning. Over the following months the frequencies of hyperexpanded clones went down, and after one year T-cell counts and TCRbeta diversity were mostly credited to newly produced T cells. Apparently early alphabetaT-cell count recovery about two months after transplant reportedly relied on only several hundred rapidly expanded clones derived from non-depleted graft cells.

Between the V and J ends, shortened by 3 bases and 5 bases respectively, the junction contains 11 bases. The cysteine opens and the phenylalanine closes a CDR3 of 14 amino acids. Of the read, only the CDR3 DNA is kept; its 42 bases are in frame from base 1. The clonotype comes from a female patient under 10 years old who had a stem cell transplant for congenital amegakaryocytic thrombocytopenia, so the T cells may come from the graft donor. Recombination connected TRBV12-3 or TRBV12-4 to TRBJ2-1, with the D gene not confidently named. This sample comprised PBMCs, mostly from graft donor cells, obtained 360 days after TCRalphabeta/CD19-depleted stem cell transplant. The DNA reads as follows: TGTGCCAGCAGTTTCGGGTCCTTCCACAATGAGCAGTTCTTC. Protein translation: CASSFGSFHNEQFF.